Listed below are T cell receptor beta chains from one sample, sequenced in a study of cytomegalovirus exposure and HLA in healthy donors. Repertoires were generated with immunoSEQ multiplex PCR, while TCRdb's copy carries only in-frame clones and drops some. The sample records more than 100,000 clones, about two thirds being singletons. The specimen was PBMCs. The receptors were sampled from a man aged 50 to 60 in good health and CMV-seropositive. CDR3s include the opening cysteine and the closing phenylalanine or tryptophan. A D gene is named only where the DNA matches it firmly. The listing skips clone size in some rows; elsewhere it reads once, few, many or a size class.

j_call: TRBJ1-5
v_call: TRBV19
clone_size: NA
d_call: TRBD1
cdr3_nt: TGTGCCAGTAGTATAGATCTGGCAGGGGGACATCAGCCCCAGCATTTT
cdr3_aa: CASSIDLAGGHQPQHF

j_call: TRBJ1-1
v_call: TRBV2
clone_size: NA
d_call: TRBD1
cdr3_nt: TGTGCCAGCAGTGAGTCAGGGGGGAACACTGAAGCTTTCTTT
cdr3_aa: CASSESGGNTEAFF

j_call: TRBJ1-1
v_call: TRBV6-5
clone_size: NA
d_call: NA
cdr3_nt: TGTGCCAGCAGTGGAGCCCGCGCTGGGGAGGCTTTCTTT
cdr3_aa: CASSGARAGEAFF

j_call: TRBJ1-5
v_call: TRBV19
clone_size: NA
d_call: NA
cdr3_nt: TGTGCCAGTAGTACAGGGCAGGTCAATCAGCCCCAGCATTTT
cdr3_aa: CASSTGQVNQPQHF

j_call: TRBJ2-2
v_call: TRBV11-2
clone_size: NA
d_call: NA
cdr3_nt: TGTGCCAGCAGTCGATCAACAGGGTTCACCGGGGAGCTGTTTTTT
cdr3_aa: CASSRSTGFTGELFF

j_call: TRBJ2-4
v_call: TRBV25-1
clone_size: once
d_call: NA
cdr3_nt: TGTGCCAGCAGTGGATCAGGGTTGGGCATTCAGTACTTC
cdr3_aa: CASSGSGLGIQYF

j_call: TRBJ1-4
v_call: TRBV2
clone_size: few
d_call: NA
cdr3_nt: TGTGCCAGCAGTATCCAGGTTAATGAAAAACTGTTTTTT
cdr3_aa: CASSIQVNEKLFF

j_call: TRBJ2-5
v_call: TRBV9
clone_size: NA
d_call: NA
cdr3_nt: TGTGCCAGCAGCGAAGCCCCTCAGGGGGGAGAGACCCAGTACTTC
cdr3_aa: CASSEAPQGGETQYF

j_call: TRBJ2-7
v_call: TRBV2
clone_size: NA
d_call: TRBD1
cdr3_nt: TGTGCCAGTATACGGACCGGGACAGGATCCTACGAGCAGTACTTC
cdr3_aa: CASIRTGTGSYEQYF

j_call: TRBJ1-1
v_call: TRBV9
clone_size: few
d_call: NA
cdr3_nt: TGTGCCAGCAGCGTAGTCGGAGACACTGAAGCTTTCTTT
cdr3_aa: CASSVVGDTEAFF

j_call: TRBJ2-5
v_call: TRBV27
clone_size: once
d_call: TRBD2
cdr3_nt: TGTGCCAGCAGTTTTCAAGCGGGGGCCGGGGAACGAACCCAGTACTTC
cdr3_aa: CASSFQAGAGERTQYF

j_call: TRBJ2-7
v_call: TRBV6-5
clone_size: NA
d_call: NA
cdr3_nt: TGTGCCAGCAGTGGCCGGGCGGGGCGGATATACGAGCAGTACTTC
cdr3_aa: CASSGRAGRIYEQYF

j_call: TRBJ2-6
v_call: TRBV10-2
clone_size: NA
d_call: TRBD1
cdr3_nt: TGCGCCAGCAGACCGGGACAGGGGGCGCCTGGGGCCAACGTCCTGACTTTC
cdr3_aa: CASRPGQGAPGANVLTF

j_call: TRBJ2-1
v_call: TRBV19
clone_size: NA
d_call: NA
cdr3_nt: TGTGCCAGTAGTATGGCGGGAACCTACAATGAGCAGTTCTTC
cdr3_aa: CASSMAGTYNEQFF

j_call: TRBJ1-1
v_call: TRBV27
clone_size: NA
d_call: NA
cdr3_nt: TGTGCCAGCAGACGGAGACAGCCACACACTGAAGCTTTCTTT
cdr3_aa: CASRRRQPHTEAFF

j_call: TRBJ1-2
v_call: TRBV11-3
clone_size: NA
d_call: TRBD1
cdr3_nt: TGTGCCAGCAGCCCGGGACAGCCCTACGGCTACACCTTC
cdr3_aa: CASSPGQPYGYTF

j_call: TRBJ2-2
v_call: TRBV7-8
clone_size: NA
d_call: TRBD1
cdr3_nt: TGTGCCAGCAGCCCCCGGCGACAGGGGGCGAGGACCGGGGAGCTGTTTTTT
cdr3_aa: CASSPRRQGARTGELFF

j_call: TRBJ2-3
v_call: TRBV28
clone_size: NA
d_call: TRBD2
cdr3_nt: TGTGCCAGCAGCTTCCCGCGGGGGGTTACAGATACGCAGTATTTT
cdr3_aa: CASSFPRGVTDTQYF

j_call: TRBJ2-5
v_call: TRBV18
clone_size: NA
d_call: NA
cdr3_nt: TGTGCCAGCTCAAGATCGGGAAGAACGCGAGAGACCCAGTACTTC
cdr3_aa: CASSRSGRTRETQYF

j_call: TRBJ2-7
v_call: TRBV18
clone_size: NA
d_call: TRBD1
cdr3_nt: TGTGCCAGCAACCGGGACAGGGGCTACGAGCAGTACTTC
cdr3_aa: CASNRDRGYEQYF

j_call: TRBJ2-3
v_call: TRBV7-9
clone_size: NA
d_call: TRBD1
cdr3_nt: TGTTCCAGCAGCCGCACAGGGGGAACCGCAGATACGCAGTATTTT
cdr3_aa: CSSSRTGGTADTQYF

j_call: TRBJ2-1
v_call: TRBV5-6
clone_size: NA
d_call: TRBD1
cdr3_nt: TGTGCCAGCAGCTTGTGGGACAGAGAGCAGTTCTTC
cdr3_aa: CASSLWDREQFF

j_call: TRBJ2-7
v_call: TRBV27
clone_size: NA
d_call: NA
cdr3_nt: TGTGCCAGCAGCCGGGGGGACAGGCCCTATTCTGAGCAGTACTTC
cdr3_aa: CASSRGDRPYSEQYF

j_call: TRBJ1-2
v_call: TRBV5-5
clone_size: NA
d_call: NA
cdr3_nt: TGTGCCAGCAGCCCCGACTCCGGGGGCTATGGCTACACCTTC
cdr3_aa: CASSPDSGGYGYTF

j_call: TRBJ2-6
v_call: TRBV18
clone_size: NA
d_call: NA
cdr3_nt: TGTGCCAGCTACCAATCGGCTGGGGCCAACGTCCTGACTTTC
cdr3_aa: CASYQSAGANVLTF

j_call: TRBJ1-1
v_call: TRBV7-8
clone_size: NA
d_call: NA
cdr3_nt: TGTGCCAGCAGCTTATTGGCCGCAAACACTGAAGCTTTCTTT
cdr3_aa: CASSLLAANTEAFF

j_call: TRBJ1-1
v_call: TRBV10-3
clone_size: few
d_call: NA
cdr3_nt: TGTGCCATCAGTGAACCACAGAAGAACACTGAAGCTTTCTTT
cdr3_aa: CAISEPQKNTEAFF

j_call: TRBJ1-1
v_call: TRBV2
clone_size: NA
d_call: TRBD1
cdr3_nt: TGTGCCAGCAGTGACGGACAGGGGGAAACTGAAGCTTTCTTT
cdr3_aa: CASSDGQGETEAFF

j_call: TRBJ2-5
v_call: TRBV9
clone_size: few
d_call: NA
cdr3_nt: TGTGCCAGCAGCGTAGGGTCAGGGAAACAGACCCAGTACTTC
cdr3_aa: CASSVGSGKQTQYF

j_call: TRBJ1-2
v_call: TRBV9
clone_size: NA
d_call: NA
cdr3_nt: TGTGCCAGCAGCGTCCAGAATTATGGCTACACCTTC
cdr3_aa: CASSVQNYGYTF

j_call: TRBJ2-2
v_call: TRBV19
clone_size: NA
d_call: NA
cdr3_nt: TGTGCCACCCGGTTTCGAGTCGGGGAGCTGTTTTTT
cdr3_aa: CATRFRVGELFF

j_call: TRBJ1-1
v_call: TRBV12-5
clone_size: NA
d_call: TRBD1
cdr3_nt: TGTGCTAGTGGTTTGCCTAACGACAGGGGACAAGCTTTCTTT
cdr3_aa: CASGLPNDRGQAFF

j_call: TRBJ1-1
v_call: TRBV6-5
clone_size: NA
d_call: TRBD1
cdr3_nt: TGTGCCAGCAGTCAGACAGGGGCGCAGGGGACTGAAGCTTTCTTT
cdr3_aa: CASSQTGAQGTEAFF

j_call: TRBJ1-2
v_call: TRBV4-2
clone_size: NA
d_call: NA
cdr3_nt: TGTGCCAGCAGCCAAGAATACAGGAACTATGGCTACACCTTC
cdr3_aa: CASSQEYRNYGYTF

j_call: TRBJ2-7
v_call: TRBV13
clone_size: few
d_call: NA
cdr3_nt: TGTGCCAGCAGCTTAATGGGGCCCGAGCAGTACTTC
cdr3_aa: CASSLMGPEQYF

j_call: TRBJ1-5
v_call: TRBV6-1
clone_size: few
d_call: NA
cdr3_nt: TGTGCCAGCAGGGAACAGGGCTGGAATCAGCCCCAGCATTTT
cdr3_aa: CASREQGWNQPQHF

j_call: TRBJ1-1
v_call: TRBV2
clone_size: few
d_call: NA
cdr3_nt: TGTGCCAGCAGTCAGAGCGTAGGGGGAACTGAAGCTTTCTTT
cdr3_aa: CASSQSVGGTEAFF